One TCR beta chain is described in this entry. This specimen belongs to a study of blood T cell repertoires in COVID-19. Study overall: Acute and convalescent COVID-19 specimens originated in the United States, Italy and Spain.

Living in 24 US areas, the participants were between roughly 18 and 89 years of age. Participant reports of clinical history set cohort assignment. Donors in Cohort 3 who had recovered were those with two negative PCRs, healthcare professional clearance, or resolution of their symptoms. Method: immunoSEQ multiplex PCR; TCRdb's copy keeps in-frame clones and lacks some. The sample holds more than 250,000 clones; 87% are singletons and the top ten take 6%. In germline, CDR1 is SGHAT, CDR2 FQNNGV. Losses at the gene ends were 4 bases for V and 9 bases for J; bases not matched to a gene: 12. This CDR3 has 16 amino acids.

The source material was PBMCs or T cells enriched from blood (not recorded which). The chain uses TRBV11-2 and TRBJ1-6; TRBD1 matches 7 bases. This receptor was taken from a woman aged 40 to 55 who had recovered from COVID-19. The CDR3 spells CASSSQKGARASPLHF. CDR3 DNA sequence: TGTGCCAGCAGCTCTCAAAAGGGGGCCCGCGCTTCACCCCTCCACTTT.